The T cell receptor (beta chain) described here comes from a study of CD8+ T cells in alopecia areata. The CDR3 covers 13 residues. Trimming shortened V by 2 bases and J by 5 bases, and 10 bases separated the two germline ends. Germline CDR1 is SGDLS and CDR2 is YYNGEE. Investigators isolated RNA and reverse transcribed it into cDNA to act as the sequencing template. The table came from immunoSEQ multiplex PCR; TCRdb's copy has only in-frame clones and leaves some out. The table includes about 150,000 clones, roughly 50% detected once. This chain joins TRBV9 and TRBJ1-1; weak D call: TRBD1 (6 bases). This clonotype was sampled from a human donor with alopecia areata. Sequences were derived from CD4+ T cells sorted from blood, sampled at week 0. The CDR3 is CASSVNRDTEAFF. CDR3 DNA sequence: TGTGCCAGCAGCGTTAACAGGGATACTGAAGCTTTCTTT.